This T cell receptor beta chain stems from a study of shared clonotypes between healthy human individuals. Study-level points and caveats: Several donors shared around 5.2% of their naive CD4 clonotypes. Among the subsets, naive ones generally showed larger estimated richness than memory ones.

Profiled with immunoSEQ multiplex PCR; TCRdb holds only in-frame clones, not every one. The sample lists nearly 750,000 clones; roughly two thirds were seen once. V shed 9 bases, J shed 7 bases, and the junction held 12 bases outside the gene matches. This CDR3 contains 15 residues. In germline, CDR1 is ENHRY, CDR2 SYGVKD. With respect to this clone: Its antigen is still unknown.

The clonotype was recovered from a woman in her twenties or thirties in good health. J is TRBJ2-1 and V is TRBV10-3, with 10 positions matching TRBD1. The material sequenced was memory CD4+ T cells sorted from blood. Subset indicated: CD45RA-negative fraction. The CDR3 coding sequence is TGTGCCATATCGTCGTGGGACAGGGGTAAGAATGAGCAGTTCTTC. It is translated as CAISSWDRGKNEQFF.